Shown below are 13 T cell receptor beta chains from a single sample sequenced in a study of blood T cell repertoires in COVID-19. Produced via immunoSEQ multiplex PCR; TCRdb's table is partial and in-frame only. Of tens of thousands of clones in the sample, about 76% were seen once. The sample was peripheral blood. The receptors were sampled from a man between 65 and 85 years old with active or convalescent COVID-19.

The chain uses TRBV19 and TRBJ1-2; D not certain. From germline, CDR1 is LNHDA and CDR2 SQIVND (reference sequence). Deletions cut 1 base from V and 5 bases from J, with 8 bases between. This CDR3 is built from 13 residues. The CDR3 nucleotides are TGTGCCAGTAGTATAGCCCAACAGTATGGCTACACCTTC. This codes for CASSIAQQYGYTF.

V usage is TRBV18 and J usage is TRBJ2-3; 7 nucleotides line up with TRBD2. V lost 10 bases to trimming and J lost 5 bases; unmatched junction nucleotides: 9. The CDR3 consists of 13 residues. Germline V gene sequence: CDR1 KGHSH, CDR2 LQKENI. CDR3 amino acids: CATRGGGRDTQYF. Here the CDR3 DNA reads TGTGCCACCCGAGGTGGCGGGAGAGATACGCAGTATTTT.

The J gene is TRBJ1-2, the V gene TRBV6-6; tentative D call: TRBD1 (5 bases). From germline, CDR1 is MNHNY and CDR2 SVGAGI (reference sequence). The CDR3 sequence is 12 residues long. V lost 4 bases and J 4 bases, leaving 7 bases between the germline ends. The CDR3 here is CASSSDSYGYTF. The DNA of the CDR3 is TGTGCCAGCAGTTCCGACAGCTATGGCTACACCTTC.

V gene TRBV27 combines with J gene TRBJ1-6; 9 nucleotides agree with TRBD1. There are 21 residues in the CDR3. Germline CDR1 MNHEY, CDR2 SMNVEV (reference sequence). Losses at the gene ends were 5 bases for V and 0 bases for J; bases not matched to a gene: 17. Written as DNA, the CDR3 is TGTGCCAGCAGTCCAAACCCCGGGACAGGGAAAGAGGGCTCCTATAATTCACCCCTCCACTTT. Its protein product is CASSPNPGTGKEGSYNSPLHF.

The chain employs TRBV24-1 and TRBJ2-7; D may be TRBD2 (5 bases). Between the trimmed V and J ends, which lost 4 bases and 6 bases, there was a span of 15 bases. The CDR3 length is 14 residues. Per the germline V gene, CDR1 is KGHDR and CDR2 is SFDVKD. CDR3 region: CATSDHPPGTEQYF. For the CDR3, the DNA is TGTGCCACCAGTGACCATCCGCCGGGAACCGAGCAGTACTTC.

The chain's CDR3 is CASSPGQGIQPQHF. CDR3 sequence (DNA): TGTGCCAGCAGTCCGGGACAGGGTATTCAGCCCCAGCATTTT. The V and J genes are TRBV28 and TRBJ1-5; 9 positions agree with TRBD1. The V and J ends lost 5 bases and 6 bases, in that order; junction bases with no gene match: 5. CDR1 and CDR2 (germline): MDHEN, SYDVKM. The CDR3 contains 14 residues.

V gene TRBV29-1 combines with J gene TRBJ2-1, with a tentative D call TRBD1 (6 bases). Germline V gene data show CDR1 as SQVTM and CDR2 as ANQGSEA. The length of the CDR3 is 13 residues. The V gene lost 8 bases and the J gene lost 3 bases, with 14 bases spanning the gap. The CDR3 sequence: CSSFDRYYNEQFF. CDR3 coding DNA: TGCAGCTCATTTGACAGGTACTACAATGAGCAGTTCTTC.

The rearrangement uses TRBV19 and TRBJ1-4; the match to TRBD1 covers 8 bases. The CDR3 has 15 residues. With 4 bases clipped from V and 8 bases from J, the junction kept 9 bases outside the gene matches. In germline, CDR1 is LNHDA, CDR2 SQIVND (reference sequence). The CDR3 spells CASSKPGQAEEKLFF. CDR3 nucleotide sequence: TGTGCCAGTAGTAAGCCGGGACAGGCGGAAGAAAAACTGTTTTTT. Full variable domain (remainder filled in from reference TRBV19 and TRBJ1-4): DGGITQSPKYLFRKEGQNVTLSCEQNLNHDAMYWYRQDPGQGLRLIYYSQIVNDFQKGDIAEGYSVSREKKESFPLTVTSAQKNPTAFYLCASSKPGQAEEKLFFGSGTQLSVL.

The rearrangement joins TRBV9 to TRBJ1-2, with TRBD1 identical over 7 bases. From germline, CDR1 is SGDLS and CDR2 YYNGEE. The CDR3 sequence is 15 residues long. J was trimmed by 5 bases and V by 4 bases; bases with no gene match: 11. The CDR3 nucleotides are TGTGCCAGCAGCTCCCAGGGACAGATGAATTATGGCTACACCTTC. It codes for CASSSQGQMNYGYTF.

The V gene is TRBV4-2, the J gene TRBJ1-3; D is undetermined. V was clipped by 2 bases and J by 0 bases, with 8 bases between them. Germline V gives CDR1 LGHNA, CDR2 YNFKEQ. The CDR3 is 15 residues long. CDR3: CASSQLGDSGNTIYF. The CDR3 nucleotides are TGTGCCAGCAGCCAACTAGGCGACTCTGGAAACACCATATATTTT.

The chain couples TRBV5-4 to TRBJ1-1; 9 nucleotides align to TRBD1. The CDR3 runs 14 residues. The trim removed 5 bases at V and 7 bases at J, leaving 9 bases unmatched. Germline V lookup: CDR1 SGHNT, CDR2 YYREEE (reference sequence). CDR3 protein: CASRGDRDFDEAFF. CDR3 nucleotide sequence: TGTGCCAGCAGAGGGGACAGGGATTTTGATGAAGCTTTCTTT. The variable domain in full, with the rest retrieved from reference TRBV5-4 and TRBJ1-1, is ETGVTQSPTHLIKTRGQQVTLRCSSQSGHNTVSWYQQALGQGPQFIFQYYREEENGRGNFPPRFSGLQFPNYSSELNVNALELDDSALYLCASRGDRDFDEAFFGQGTRLTVV.

This clone appeared once. The genes are TRBV7-9 and TRBJ2-7, with D perhaps matching TRBD2 (5 bases). The V and J ends lost 4 bases and 2 bases respectively, with 12 bases between them. The CDR3 runs 14 residues. Looked up from germline, CDR1 is SEHNR and CDR2 is FQNEAQ (reference sequence). The CDR3 protein is CASSSRTVTYEQYF. DNA for the CDR3: TGTGCCAGCAGCTCGAGGACTGTTACCTACGAGCAGTACTTC.

The chain is built from TRBV6-2 or TRBV6-3 and TRBJ1-5, with D perhaps TRBD1 (5 bases). Germline V CDR1 and CDR2: MNHEY, SVGEGT. The V end lost 2 bases, the J end lost 7 bases, and 12 bases lay between the germline ends. The CDR3 runs to 14 residues. The CDR3 DNA reads TGTGCCAGCAGTTACAGGGACTCCGGGCAGCCCCAGCATTTT. This gives the protein CASSYRDSGQPQHF.